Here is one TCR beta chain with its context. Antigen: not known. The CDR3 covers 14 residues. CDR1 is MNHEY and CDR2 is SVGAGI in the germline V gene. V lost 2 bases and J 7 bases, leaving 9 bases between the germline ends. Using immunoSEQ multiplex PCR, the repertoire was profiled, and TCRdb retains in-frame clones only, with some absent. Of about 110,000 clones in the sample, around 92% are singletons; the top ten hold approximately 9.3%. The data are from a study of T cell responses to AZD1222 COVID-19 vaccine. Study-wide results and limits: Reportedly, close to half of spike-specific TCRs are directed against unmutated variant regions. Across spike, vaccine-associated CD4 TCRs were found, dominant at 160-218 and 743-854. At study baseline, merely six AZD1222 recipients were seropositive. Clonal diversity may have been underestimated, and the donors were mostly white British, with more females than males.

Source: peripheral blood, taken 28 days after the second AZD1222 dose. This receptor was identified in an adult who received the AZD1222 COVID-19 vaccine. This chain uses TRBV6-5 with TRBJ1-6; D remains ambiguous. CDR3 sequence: CASSYRESNSPLHF. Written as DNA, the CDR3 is TGTGCCAGCAGTTACCGGGAATCGAATTCACCCCTCCACTTT.